This T cell receptor (beta chain) was identified during a study of T cell responses to AZD1222 COVID-19 vaccine. As concerns this clone: What it binds is unknown.

Looked up from germline, CDR1 is SGHTA and CDR2 is FQGNSA. This CDR3 has 13 amino acids. Between the trimmed V and J ends, which lost 2 bases and 4 bases, there was a span of 3 bases. The repertoire was sequenced with immunoSEQ multiplex PCR; TCRdb's copy has only in-frame clones and lacks some. The sample contains about 150,000 clones, 88% of which appear only once. The study, taken as a whole, reports: The peak T cell response came first, and repertoires were sampled only after it. Spike-specific TCR breadth and depth both grew after two AZD1222 doses. Distributed over spike, vaccine-associated CD4 TCRs predominated at 160-218 and 743-854. White British ancestry dominated among donors, who included more females, and clonal diversity was possibly underestimated.

Sequenced here: peripheral blood, sampled on day 0 of AZD1222 vaccination. This clonotype originated in an adult in good health. V usage is TRBV7-2 and J usage is TRBJ1-6; D uncertain. The CDR3 DNA follows: TGTGCCAGCAGCTTACAGTATAATTCACCCCTCCACTTT. It codes for CASSLQYNSPLHF.